Sequencing of this T cell receptor beta chain was carried out in a study of blood T cell repertoires in COVID-19. Study-wide background: Researchers got acute and convalescent COVID-19 samples from the United States, Italy and Spain.

As processed by the authors: Amplified reference gene primers provided the basis for estimating nucleated cell counts. Profiled with immunoSEQ multiplex PCR; TCRdb holds only in-frame clones, not every one. That table supplies the V and J calls and clone size; D and trimming were determined from the DNA. This table has roughly 280,000 clones, 85% to 90% appearing once. A single count supports this clone. Sequenced input: peripheral blood. This TCR was recovered from a woman aged 55-75 years with COVID-19, enrolled during active disease.

This CDR3 reads CASSTGQGYSTDTQYF. The CDR3 coding sequence is TGTGCCAGTAGTACCGGACAGGGGTATAGCACAGATACGCAGTATTTT. This chain joins TRBV19 and TRBJ2-3; TRBD1 agrees at 9 bases. The trim removed 4 bases at V and 0 bases at J, leaving 5 bases unmatched. The CDR3 is made up of 16 amino acids. From germline, CDR1 is LNHDA and CDR2 SQIVND (reference sequence). Based on the CDR3 plus reference TRBV19 and TRBJ2-3, the full variable domain is DGGITQSPKYLFRKEGQNVTLSCEQNLNHDAMYWYRQDPGQGLRLIYYSQIVNDFQKGDIAEGYSVSREKKESFPLTVTSAQKNPTAFYLCASSTGQGYSTDTQYFGPGTRLTVL.